The 22 T cell receptor beta chains below come from one sample, sequenced in a study of blood T cell repertoires in COVID-19. TCRdb's copy holds only in-frame clones and misses some; the assay was immunoSEQ multiplex PCR. The table lists about 280,000 clones, approximately 90% of them singletons. Sequenced: PBMCs or T cells enriched from blood (not recorded which). The receptors here all came from a young woman with acute COVID-19.

This clone was detected only once. The chain has TRBV5-1 and TRBJ2-3; 9 bases map to TRBD2. V lost 4 bases, J lost 3 bases, and 3 bases stayed unmatched. Per germline, CDR1 SGHRS and CDR2 YFSETQ. The CDR3 length is 14 residues. CDR3 protein: CASSPSGITDTQYF. Here the CDR3 DNA reads TGCGCCAGCAGCCCTAGCGGGATTACAGATACGCAGTATTTT.

The chain combines TRBV6-4 with TRBJ2-1; 9 positions match TRBD2. The CDR3 contains 14 residues. With 0 bases clipped from V and 9 bases from J, the junction kept 3 bases outside the gene matches. CDR1 and CDR2 from the germline V gene are MRHNA and SNTAGT. The CDR3 protein is CASSDSGTSFEQFF. In DNA, the CDR3 is TGTGCCAGCAGTGACTCAGGGACTAGCTTTGAGCAGTTCTTC.

The chain carries TRBV19 and TRBJ2-2; TRBD2 aligns across 7 bases. The CDR3 loop spans 14 amino acids. J gave up 9 bases and V 7 bases, and 11 bases lay outside the gene matches. Germline V gene lookup returns CDR1 LNHDA and CDR2 SQIVND (reference sequence). CDR3 DNA: TGTGCCAGTACTCCTAGGAGCGGGATTAGGGAGCTGTTTTTT. Protein: CASTPRSGIRELFF.

The gene calls are TRBV7-2 and TRBJ2-1, with 8 bases matching TRBD2. There are 15 residues in the CDR3. Per germline, CDR1 SGHTA and CDR2 FQGNSA. V dropped 6 bases and J dropped 6; count of bases not matched to a gene: 10. CDR3 coding DNA: TGTGCCAGCAGGCCAACTAGCGGAGCTCTCAATGAGCAGTTCTTC. Protein sequence: CASRPTSGALNEQFF.

This clone appeared once. V is TRBV7-2 and J is TRBJ1-5; no reliable D call. This CDR3 contains 16 residues. The V end lost 4 bases, the J end lost 0 bases, and 13 bases lay between the germline ends. The germline V gene has CDR1 SGHTA and CDR2 FQGNSA. CDR3 sequence reads: CASSSLRSNSNQPQHF. Here the CDR3 DNA reads TGTGCCAGCAGCTCTTTGAGGTCGAATAGCAATCAGCCCCAGCATTTT.

This clone was counted a single time. The J gene is TRBJ1-3, the V gene TRBV6-4; possibly TRBD1 for D (5 bases). V lost 3 bases to trimming and J lost 4 bases, with 10 bases between them. CDR3 length equals 14 residues. The germline V gene has CDR1 MRHNA and CDR2 SNTAGT. DNA of the CDR3: TGTGCCAGCAGTGAGACAGCCTTAGGAAACACCATATATTTT. It codes for CASSETALGNTIYF.

This clone was counted only a few times. The chain couples TRBV5-1 to TRBJ2-7, with TRBD1 matching 10 bases. The CDR3 runs to 14 residues. Trimming at V came to 4 bases and at J to 6 bases, leaving 7 bases not matched to a gene. Germline V lookup: CDR1 SGHRS, CDR2 YFSETQ. Written as DNA, the CDR3 is TGCGCCAGCAGCGTGGGACAGGGGATCCGCGAGCAGTACTTC. Amino acid sequence: CASSVGQGIREQYF.

This chain connects TRBV10-3 to TRBJ1-5, with D possibly matching TRBD1 (6 bases). Germline V lookup: CDR1 ENHRY, CDR2 SYGVKD. This CDR3 contains 13 residues. The germline V and J ends were trimmed by 10 bases and 6 bases, with 16 bases remaining between them. CDR3 sequence reads: CATRGGAGQPQHF. The DNA for the CDR3 is TGTGCCACCAGGGGAGGGGCTGGTCAGCCCCAGCATTTT.

This sequence joins TRBV19 and TRBJ2-1; TRBD2 matches 7 bases. Germline V lookup: CDR1 LNHDA, CDR2 SQIVND (reference sequence). CDR3 length: 13 amino acids. With 8 bases clipped from V and 6 bases from J, the junction kept 7 bases outside the gene matches. CDR3 DNA: TGTGCCAGTTTAAGCGGGACTGGCAATGAGCAGTTCTTC. Translation gives CASLSGTGNEQFF.

As for this clone: The junction differs from germline at one of its ends, possibly a read error. The chain recombines TRBV7-7 with TRBJ2-1, with 15 bases aligning to TRBD2. In germline, CDR1 is SSHAT, CDR2 FNYEAQ (reference sequence). The CDR3 is made up of 16 amino acids. CDR3 sequence reads: CASSPGLAGGVVEQFF. The CDR3 DNA reads TGTGCTAGCAGCCCAGGACTAGCGGGAGGGGTTGTTGAGCAGTTCTTC.

This chain joins TRBV12-3 or TRBV12-4 and TRBJ2-3; no firm D call. V lost 10 bases and J lost 2, with 4 bases in between. The length of the CDR3 is 10 residues. CDR3 sequence (DNA): TGTGCCACCTCCACAGATACGCAGTATTTT. This sequence encodes CATSTDTQYF.

The chain recombines TRBV9 with TRBJ2-1; 7 bases are a match to TRBD2. The CDR3 has 17 residues. From germline, CDR1 is SGDLS and CDR2 YYNGEE. After removal of 3 bases from V and 0 bases from J, the junction contained 9 bases not matched to a gene. DNA of the CDR3: TGTGCCAGCAGCGCCAACCCCCTAGCGGACTCCTACAATGAGCAGTTCTTC. This gives the protein CASSANPLADSYNEQFF.

The rearrangement joins TRBV29-1 to TRBJ2-7; 7 bases fit TRBD1. Germline V gene data show CDR1 as SQVTM and CDR2 as ANQGSEA. The CDR3 loop spans 13 amino acids. The trim removed 4 bases at V and 5 bases at J, leaving 8 bases unmatched. The CDR3 spells CSVVQGVANEQYF. As DNA, the CDR3 is TGCAGCGTTGTCCAGGGGGTGGCGAACGAGCAGTACTTC.

CDR3 region: CASSLAKSPLTAQGTQYF. CDR3 in DNA: TGTGCCAGCAGCTTAGCGAAATCCCCCTTGACAGCTCAGGGGACCCAGTACTTC. The chain links TRBV7-8 to TRBJ2-5; tentative D call: TRBD1 (5 bases). The CDR3 sequence is 18 residues long. The V gene's germline CDR1 is SGHVS and CDR2 FQNEAQ. V lost 0 bases and J lost 7, with 24 bases in between.

The chain employs TRBV5-1 and TRBJ2-1; 8 bases agree with TRBD2. Germline V gives CDR1 SGHRS, CDR2 YFSETQ. The CDR3 has 17 residues. Unmatched junction bases numbered 5, after V lost 0 bases and J lost 0 bases. The CDR3 sequence is CASSLGGSGSSYNEQFF. Written as DNA, the CDR3 is TGCGCCAGCAGCTTGGGGGGCAGCGGGAGCTCCTACAATGAGCAGTTCTTC.

This chain uses TRBV6-2 or TRBV6-3 with TRBJ2-3, with TRBD1 matching 10 bases. This CDR3 is built from 16 residues. The V and J ends lost 2 bases and 3 bases, in that order; junction bases with no gene match: 5. Germline CDR1 is MNHEY and CDR2 is SVGEGT. CDR3 nucleotides: TGTGCCAGCAGTTACGACTGGACAGGGGGAACAGATACGCAGTATTTT. Residues: CASSYDWTGGTDTQYF.

The V gene is TRBV18, the J gene TRBJ2-7; 7 bases line up with TRBD1. V dropped 4 bases and J dropped 4; count of bases not matched to a gene: 13. CDR1 and CDR2 (germline): KGHSH, LQKENI. The CDR3 is 16 amino acids. Written as DNA, the CDR3 is TGTGCCAGCTCACAACTGTCCGGACAGGAAAGTTACGAGCAGTACTTC. Translated, it gives CASSQLSGQESYEQYF.

The chain is built from TRBV28 and TRBJ1-2, with TRBD1 matching over 12 bases. This CDR3 has 18 residues. Trimming cost V 2 bases and J 6 bases; bases outside gene matches: 13. CDR1 and CDR2 (germline): MDHEN, SYDVKM. The CDR3, as DNA: TGTGCCAGCAGTTTACTCGCCGGGACAGGGGGCCTTCTTCATGGCTACACCTTC. Residues: CASSLLAGTGGLLHGYTF.

The chain is built from TRBV7-9 and TRBJ2-7, with unresolved D. Germline values: CDR1 SEHNR, CDR2 FQNEAQ (reference sequence). This CDR3 comprises 14 residues. V was clipped by 1 base and J by 4 bases, with 11 bases between them. The CDR3 is CASSLETKIYEQYF. CDR3 coding DNA: TGTGCCAGCAGCTTAGAAACTAAAATATACGAGCAGTACTTC.

The chain joins TRBV10-3 to TRBJ2-3; possibly TRBD2 for D (6 bases). CDR1 is ENHRY and CDR2 is SYGVKD in the germline V gene. The ends were cut back, 6 bases at V and 6 bases at J, with 19 bases in the middle. This CDR3 comprises 15 residues. CDR3 amino acids: CAIRPSGTLGDTQYF. The CDR3 DNA reads TGTGCCATCAGACCGTCCGGGACTTTGGGGGATACGCAGTATTTT.

This clone was recorded many times. The chain combines TRBV11-2 with TRBJ2-7, with D perhaps matching TRBD2 (5 bases). Per the germline V gene, CDR1 is SGHAT and CDR2 is FQNNGV. Trimming shortened V by 4 bases and J by 0 bases, and 16 bases separated the two germline ends. The CDR3 runs 16 residues. The chain's CDR3 is CASSSESGFSSYEQYF. CDR3 in DNA: TGTGCCAGCAGCTCTGAAAGCGGCTTTAGCTCCTACGAGCAGTACTTC. The whole variable domain, remainder taken from reference TRBV11-2 and TRBJ2-7, is EAGVAQSPRYKIIEKRQSVAFWCNPISGHATLYWYQQILGQGPKLLIQFQNNGVVDDSQLPKDRFSAERLKGVDSTLKIQPAKLEDSAVYLCASSSESGFSSYEQYFGPGTRLTVT.

For this clone: Other DNA variants within this sample encode the same CDR3. The rearrangement joins TRBV20-1 to TRBJ2-7; D is ambiguous. CDR1 is DFQATT and CDR2 is SNEGSKA in the germline V gene (reference sequence). V shed 7 bases and J shed 0 bases, with 7 bases lying between them. This CDR3 comprises 11 residues. The CDR3 region has the DNA TGCAGTGGAGGTGACTCCTACGAGCAGTACTTC. Translated, it gives CSGGDSYEQYF.